A single sample gave rise to the 5 T cell receptor beta chains below, sequenced in a study of T cell changes during pregnancy in multiple sclerosis. Some clones are missing from TCRdb's copy, which holds only in-frame ones; the method was immunoSEQ multiplex PCR. The data contain about 120,000 clones, 90% to 95% of them seen just once; the ten biggest clones take up 6% to 7%. The sequences come from peripheral blood, collected before pregnancy. Receptors originate from a female donor with multiple sclerosis, enrolled in a pregnancy study.

The chain uses TRBV28 and TRBJ2-1; 7 bases agree with TRBD2. CDR1 and CDR2 from the germline V gene are MDHEN and SYDVKM. V was clipped by 3 bases and J by 0 bases; unmatched bases: 5. This CDR3 has 16 residues. Here the CDR3 reads CASSFPSGSSYNEQFF. In DNA form, the CDR3 reads TGTGCCAGCAGTTTCCCTAGCGGTAGCTCCTACAATGAGCAGTTCTTC.

The chain couples TRBV10-3 to TRBJ1-2, with D unclear. The CDR3 contains 17 residues. Looked up from germline, CDR1 is ENHRY and CDR2 is SYGVKD. V dropped 6 bases and J dropped 5 bases, with 25 bases sitting between them. CDR3 in amino acids: CAIRTLAESEGRYGYTF. The CDR3 nucleotides read TGTGCCATCAGGACTCTCGCGGAGAGCGAAGGGAGGTATGGCTACACCTTC.

The rearrangement links TRBV6-6 to TRBJ2-2, with 7 positions matching TRBD1. Germline V gene data show CDR1 as MNHNY and CDR2 as SVGAGI (reference sequence). The CDR3 totals 15 residues. V shed 3 bases, J shed 4 bases, and the junction held 5 bases outside the gene matches. The CDR3 here is CASSYVPGGTGELFF. The CDR3, as DNA: TGTGCCAGCAGTTATGTACCAGGGGGCACCGGGGAGCTGTTTTTT.

The chain joins TRBV9 to TRBJ2-5; a possible D gene is TRBD1 (5 bases). Trimming shortened V by 3 bases and J by 5 bases, and 11 bases separated the two germline ends. The CDR3 runs to 13 residues. From germline, CDR1 is SGDLS and CDR2 YYNGEE. As DNA, the CDR3 is TGTGCCAGCAGCGGATCAGGGTTGGAGACCCAGTACTTC. Amino acids: CASSGSGLETQYF.

The V and J genes are TRBV7-6 and TRBJ2-3; the D gene is possibly TRBD2 (5 bases). The germline gives CDR1 SGHVS, CDR2 FNYEAQ. Between the trimmed V and J ends, which lost 5 bases and 1 base, there was a span of 31 bases. The CDR3 length is 21 residues. DNA for the CDR3: TGTGCCAGCAGCACGCCAATACTGAGCGGTGAAGGACGGCGCCGCACAGATACGCAGTATTTT. Its translation is CASSTPILSGEGRRRTDTQYF.